The entry below describes one T cell receptor beta chain. MiXCR, run by TCRdb on the RT-PCR reads, gives a single entry per CDR3 protein. Of about 520,000 distinct CDR3 sequences in the sample, 25% were seen once. The ends were cut back, 3 bases at V and 3 bases at J, with 15 bases in the middle. The CDR3 loop spans 15 amino acids. The data derive from a study of response to subunit inactivated influenza vaccine. The input for sequencing was CD4+ T cells sorted from PBMCs, taken 5 days after vaccination. V is TRBV12-3 or TRBV12-4 and J is TRBJ2-7; D may be TRBD1 (6 bases). The TCR comes from a man aged 50 to 60 who received an inactivated influenza vaccine. The CDR3 nucleotides read TGTGCCAGCAGTTTGTCGGCAGGGGTCATCTACGAGCAGTACTTC. This sequence encodes CASSLSAGVIYEQYF.